The clone carrying this T cell receptor beta chain was seen at least ten times. A library of TCRbeta sequences, prepared with unique molecular identifiers, was generated. TCRdb processed the PCR reads anew with MiXCR; each CDR3 protein has one entry. The sample carries about 610,000 distinct CDR3 sequences, about 11% recorded once. The length of the CDR3 is 13 residues. Trimming took off 2 bases at V and 8 bases at J, with 9 bases between the two ends. Looked up from germline, CDR1 is SGHTA and CDR2 is FQGNSA. This sample is part of a study of T-cell reconstitution after alpha-beta-depleted transplantation in children.

The clonotype comes from a human donor who donated a stem cell graft to a child with acute myeloid leukemia. The chain uses TRBV7-2 and TRBJ2-2; TRBD1 is a possible D gene (5 bases). Sequences were derived from PBMCs from the stem cell graft donor, sampled from the stem cell graft. CDR3 protein: CASSLQGRGELFF. The CDR3 region has the DNA TGTGCCAGCAGCTTACAGGGCCGGGGGGAGCTGTTTTTT.